A selection of T cell receptor beta chains follows, all from one sample in a study of cytotoxic CD8 clonotypes in ibrutinib-treated CLL. TCRdb's table, derived via immunoSEQ multiplex PCR, lists solely in-frame clones and lacks some. The sample carries approximately 84,000 clones, roughly 77% recorded once. The material sequenced was PBMCs, taken after 12 months of ibrutinib treatment. Receptor source: a human donor with chronic lymphocytic leukemia. CDR3s include the opening cysteine and the closing phenylalanine or tryptophan. Fields, in order: V gene, D gene, clone size, J gene, CDR3 DNA, CDR3 protein. A D gene is named only where the DNA matches it firmly. Rows may omit the clone size; those that give it use once, few, many or a size class.

V gene: TRBV14
D gene: .
clone size: few
J gene: TRBJ2-5
CDR3 DNA: TGTGCCAGCAGCCAAGATGCGGGGACCCAGTACTTC
CDR3 protein: CASSQDAGTQYF

V gene: TRBV7-5
D gene: .
clone size: .
J gene: TRBJ2-1
CDR3 DNA: TGTGCCAGAAGCTTAGCGCCTCTAGCCAATGAGCAGTTCTTC
CDR3 protein: CARSLAPLANEQFF

V gene: TRBV15
D gene: TRBD2
clone size: .
J gene: TRBJ2-1
CDR3 DNA: TGTGCCACCAGCAGAGACCACCCCACTGGGACTAGCGGCAATGAGCAGTTCTTC
CDR3 protein: CATSRDHPTGTSGNEQFF

V gene: TRBV10-3
D gene: .
clone size: .
J gene: TRBJ2-3
CDR3 DNA: TGTGCCATCACGGCAGGCTTCTTCACAGATACGCAGTATTTT
CDR3 protein: CAITAGFFTDTQYF

V gene: TRBV10-3
D gene: TRBD1
clone size: .
J gene: TRBJ1-6
CDR3 DNA: TGTGCCATCAGTGAGGGCAGGGGGCGAGATTCACCCCTCCACTTT
CDR3 protein: CAISEGRGRDSPLHF

V gene: TRBV27
D gene: .
clone size: .
J gene: TRBJ2-6
CDR3 DNA: TGTGCCAGCCGCCGGGGGTTTAGGGCCAACGTCCTGACTTTC
CDR3 protein: CASRRGFRANVLTF

V gene: TRBV5-1
D gene: .
clone size: .
J gene: TRBJ2-1
CDR3 DNA: TGCGCCAGCAGCGGAGACAATGAGCAGTTCTTC
CDR3 protein: CASSGDNEQFF

V gene: TRBV19
D gene: TRBD1
clone size: .
J gene: TRBJ1-5
CDR3 DNA: TGTGCCAGTACCCCCCGCGGGACAGGGGTCAGCAATCAGCCCCAGCATTTT
CDR3 protein: CASTPRGTGVSNQPQHF

V gene: TRBV2
D gene: .
clone size: .
J gene: TRBJ1-4
CDR3 DNA: TGTGCCAGCAATCCGACCCCCGTGGCTAATGAAAAACTGTTTTTT
CDR3 protein: CASNPTPVANEKLFF

V gene: TRBV6-4
D gene: TRBD2
clone size: few
J gene: TRBJ2-1
CDR3 DNA: TGTGCCAGCAGTCAAGCGGGAGGGCGGCAGTTCTTC
CDR3 protein: CASSQAGGRQFF

V gene: TRBV5-6
D gene: .
clone size: .
J gene: TRBJ1-2
CDR3 DNA: TGTGCCAGCAGCTTGTCATCCGGGATCTATGGCTACACCTTC
CDR3 protein: CASSLSSGIYGYTF

V gene: TRBV18
D gene: .
clone size: .
J gene: TRBJ1-1
CDR3 DNA: TGTGCCAGCTCACCAACAGAAAACACTGAAGCTTTCTTT
CDR3 protein: CASSPTENTEAFF

V gene: TRBV7-3
D gene: TRBD1
clone size: few
J gene: TRBJ1-5
CDR3 DNA: TGTGCCAGCAGCCCGCAGGGGGCTAGGCAGCCCCAGCATTTT
CDR3 protein: CASSPQGARQPQHF

V gene: TRBV6-5
D gene: .
clone size: .
J gene: TRBJ1-2
CDR3 DNA: TGTGCCAGCAGTCCCGGGAACTATGGCTACACCTTC
CDR3 protein: CASSPGNYGYTF

V gene: TRBV9
D gene: .
clone size: .
J gene: TRBJ2-5
CDR3 DNA: TGTGCCAGCAGCGTCGGCGGGGGCCTATTGGGGACCCAGTACTTC
CDR3 protein: CASSVGGGLLGTQYF

V gene: TRBV7-4
D gene: TRBD1
clone size: .
J gene: TRBJ1-5
CDR3 DNA: TGTGCCAGCAGCCCGCAGGGGGCTAGGCAGCCCCAGCATTTT
CDR3 protein: CASSPQGARQPQHF

V gene: TRBV20-1
D gene: .
clone size: .
J gene: TRBJ1-2
CDR3 DNA: TGCAGTGCTAGAGAGGAAGGCTACACCTTC
CDR3 protein: CSAREEGYTF

V gene: TRBV13
D gene: .
clone size: .
J gene: TRBJ1-6
CDR3 DNA: TGTGCCAGCAGCTTAGAGGGTGGACGTGGCAATTCACCCCTCCACTTT
CDR3 protein: CASSLEGGRGNSPLHF

V gene: TRBV5-4
D gene: TRBD1
clone size: .
J gene: TRBJ2-3
CDR3 DNA: TGTGCCAGCAGCCCCCCTAAGACAGGGTTTAGCACAGATACGCAGTATTTT
CDR3 protein: CASSPPKTGFSTDTQYF

V gene: TRBV19
D gene: .
clone size: .
J gene: TRBJ1-1
CDR3 DNA: TGTGCCAGTAGTGTGGGACTGAGGAACACTGAAGCTTTCTTT
CDR3 protein: CASSVGLRNTEAFF

V gene: TRBV30
D gene: .
clone size: .
J gene: TRBJ2-7
CDR3 DNA: TGTGCCTGGAGCTCCTACACCGGGCCAACCTCCTACGAGCAGTACTTC
CDR3 protein: CAWSSYTGPTSYEQYF

V gene: TRBV7-9
D gene: TRBD1
clone size: few
J gene: TRBJ1-2
CDR3 DNA: TGTGCCAGCAGCTCCTATGGACAGGGGGGTGGCTACACCTTC
CDR3 protein: CASSSYGQGGGYTF

V gene: TRBV19
D gene: TRBD1
clone size: .
J gene: TRBJ1-1
CDR3 DNA: TGTGCCAGTAGCGACAGGGCGTCGAACACTGAAGCTTTCTTT
CDR3 protein: CASSDRASNTEAFF

V gene: TRBV25-1
D gene: .
clone size: .
J gene: TRBJ2-5
CDR3 DNA: TGTGCCAGCAGTCCCTCAGCCCGAGAGACCCAGTACTTC
CDR3 protein: CASSPSARETQYF

V gene: TRBV5-6
D gene: .
clone size: .
J gene: TRBJ1-2
CDR3 DNA: TGTGCCAGCAGCTTTGACAATAACTATGGCTACACCTTC
CDR3 protein: CASSFDNNYGYTF

V gene: TRBV19
D gene: .
clone size: .
J gene: TRBJ2-3
CDR3 DNA: TGTGCCAGTAGTCCATCCACAGATACGCAGTATTTT
CDR3 protein: CASSPSTDTQYF

V gene: TRBV11-3
D gene: .
clone size: once
J gene: TRBJ1-1
CDR3 DNA: TGTGCCAGCAGCCCGGGACAGAACACTGAAGCTTTCTTT
CDR3 protein: CASSPGQNTEAFF

V gene: TRBV27
D gene: TRBD1
clone size: .
J gene: TRBJ1-1
CDR3 DNA: TGTGCCAGCAGTGCCAGGGGGTCTGAAGCTTTCTTT
CDR3 protein: CASSARGSEAFF

V gene: TRBV5-1
D gene: TRBD2
clone size: .
J gene: TRBJ2-6
CDR3 DNA: TGCGCCAGCAGCTTCCGGGGGGTCTCTGGGGCCAACGTCCTGACTTTC
CDR3 protein: CASSFRGVSGANVLTF

V gene: TRBV27
D gene: .
clone size: .
J gene: TRBJ2-5
CDR3 DNA: TGTGCCAGCAGTTTGCTAGCCCAAGAGACCCAGTACTTC
CDR3 protein: CASSLLAQETQYF

V gene: TRBV7-2
D gene: .
clone size: .
J gene: TRBJ2-3
CDR3 DNA: TGTGCCAGCAGCTTAAGGGGACTTAGCACAGATACGCAGTATTTT
CDR3 protein: CASSLRGLSTDTQYF

V gene: TRBV5-1
D gene: TRBD2
clone size: .
J gene: TRBJ2-7
CDR3 DNA: TGCGCCAGCAGCTTGGGGGGGACTAGTCGCCACGAGCAGTACTTC
CDR3 protein: CASSLGGTSRHEQYF

V gene: TRBV27
D gene: .
clone size: .
J gene: TRBJ1-4
CDR3 DNA: TGTGCCAGCAGTTGGGCGGGGGGGTTTCGGGAAAAACTGTTTTTT
CDR3 protein: CASSWAGGFREKLFF

V gene: TRBV6-5
D gene: .
clone size: .
J gene: TRBJ1-2
CDR3 DNA: TGTGCCAGCAGTTACTCCGGGCAGGCGCACTATGGCTACACCTTC
CDR3 protein: CASSYSGQAHYGYTF

V gene: TRBV28
D gene: .
clone size: .
J gene: TRBJ2-7
CDR3 DNA: TGTGCCAGCGGCACGCAGGGGAACGAGCAGTACTTC
CDR3 protein: CASGTQGNEQYF

V gene: TRBV10-3
D gene: .
clone size: once
J gene: TRBJ2-7
CDR3 DNA: TGTGCCATCAGTGAACCGACAGGAACCTACGAGCAGTACTTC
CDR3 protein: CAISEPTGTYEQYF

V gene: TRBV13
D gene: TRBD1
clone size: .
J gene: TRBJ2-7
CDR3 DNA: TGTGCCAGCAGCCTCCGACAGGGGGCGGTCGAGCAGTACTTC
CDR3 protein: CASSLRQGAVEQYF

V gene: TRBV7-9
D gene: .
clone size: .
J gene: TRBJ2-5
CDR3 DNA: TGTGCCAGCAGCTTTGGGGTGGGGACCCAGTACTTC
CDR3 protein: CASSFGVGTQYF

V gene: TRBV28
D gene: .
clone size: few
J gene: TRBJ1-5
CDR3 DNA: TGTGCCAGCAGCAGCAGGGGCCGGGTACCCAATCAGCCCCAGCATTTT
CDR3 protein: CASSSRGRVPNQPQHF

V gene: TRBV7-2
D gene: .
clone size: few
J gene: TRBJ2-7
CDR3 DNA: TGTGCCAGCAGCTTAGCGCAGGGTCCGGGGGAGCAGTACTTC
CDR3 protein: CASSLAQGPGEQYF

V gene: TRBV10-3
D gene: .
clone size: few
J gene: TRBJ1-4
CDR3 DNA: TGTGCCATCAGTGAGGGGTCGGGAAGACCGAACGGCGAAAAACTGTTTTTT
CDR3 protein: CAISEGSGRPNGEKLFF